This T cell receptor beta chain was recovered during a study of spatial heterogeneity in lung cancer. TCRdb re-derived calls from the 5' RACE reads in MiXCR, one entry per CDR3 protein. The data show around 100,000 distinct CDR3 sequences, under 14% seen once. Specified time point: blood at routine non-recurrence follow-up after resection. This clonotype came up a few times. Sequencing used PBMCs, obtained at follow-up. This receptor was identified in a female donor with early-stage non-small cell lung cancer.

CDR3 loop: CASGGYPGEQYF. The CDR3 coding sequence is TGTGCCAGCGGCGGGTACCCGGGGGAGCAGTACTTC. This chain links TRBV28 with TRBJ2-7, with a possible D match to TRBD2 (5 bases). Per germline, CDR1 MDHEN and CDR2 SYDVKM. The CDR3 extends over 12 amino acids. V dropped 8 bases and J dropped 7 bases, with 15 bases sitting between them. Full variable domain (remainder filled in from reference TRBV28 and TRBJ2-7): DVKVTQSSRYLVKRTGEKVFLECVQDMDHENMFWYRQDPGLGLRLIYFSYDVKMKEKGDIPEGYSVSREKKERFSLILESASTNQTSMYLCASGGYPGEQYFGPGTRLTVT.